Presented here are 14 T cell receptor beta chains from one specimen sequenced in a study of type 1 and type 2 diabetes patients. Genomic DNA was the PCR template. A primer set of 30 forward and 13 reverse primers amplified the CDR3. TCRdb ran MiXCR on the multiplex PCR reads and lists one entry per CDR3 protein. Counted here are 270,000 or so distinct CDR3 sequences, roughly 48% occurring once; the ten biggest clones make up roughly 13%. The sample consisted of peripheral blood mononuclear cells (PBMCs). All receptors come from a man aged 18 to 29 with type 2 diabetes.

To note about this clonotype: The junction departs from germline at one end; a sequencing error may be responsible. This chain joins TRBV7-3 and TRBJ2-7, with D possibly TRBD2 on 5 matching bases. This CDR3 spans 14 amino acids. The V gene's germline CDR1 is SGHTA and CDR2 FQGTGA. The CDR3 bases are TGTGCCGGCAGCTTAGGAGGTCCGTACTACGAGCAGTACTTC. Translating it yields CAGSLGGPYYEQYF.

CDR3 in DNA: TGTGCCACCAGCAGAGATACGATGGGACTAGCGGGCTTAGATACGCAGTATTTT. This encodes CATSRDTMGLAGLDTQYF. The rearrangement links TRBV15 to TRBJ2-3, with 12 bases matching TRBD2. Germline CDR1 reads LNHNV; CDR2 reads YYDKDF (reference sequence). Unmatched junction bases numbered 9, after V lost 0 bases and J lost 5 bases. The CDR3 runs to 18 residues. Drawing the rest from reference TRBV15 and TRBJ2-3, the complete variable domain is DAMVIQNPRYQVTQFGKPVTLSCSQTLNHNVMYWYQQKSSQAPKLLFHYYDKDFNNEADTPDNFQSRRPNTSFCFLDIRSPGLGDTAMYLCATSRDTMGLAGLDTQYFGPGTRLTVL.

CDR3 coding DNA: TGCAGCGGATTACTAGAAAACACCGGGGAGCTGTTTTTT. This translates into CSGLLENTGELFF. J is TRBJ2-2 and V is TRBV29-1, with D maybe TRBD2 (5 bases). The germline V gene encodes CDR1 SQVTM and CDR2 ANQGSEA. The V and J ends lost 7 bases and 2 bases respectively, with 11 bases between them. The CDR3 is 13 amino acids.

This clonotype came up a few times. The chain carries TRBV2 and TRBJ1-5; 9 nucleotides agree with TRBD1. Trimming took 6 bases from V and 0 from J; bases not matched to a gene: 9. The CDR3 totals 17 residues. CDR1 is SNHLY and CDR2 is FYNNEI in the germline V gene. CDR3 sequence: CASSAGQGTYSNQPQHF. The CDR3 DNA reads as TGTGCCAGCAGCGCGGGACAGGGCACATATAGCAATCAGCCCCAGCATTTT.

The chain recombines TRBV20-1 with TRBJ2-7, with D possibly matching TRBD2 (5 bases). Gene TRBJ2-1 matches the end of the DNA better, so the J call may be wrong. CDR3 size: 15 residues. Germline V gene lookup returns CDR1 DFQATT and CDR2 SNEGSKA (reference sequence). CDR3 sequence reads: CSARDHRTSPYEQFF. The CDR3, as DNA: TGCAGTGCTAGAGATCATCGGACTTCCCCCTACGAGCAGTTCTTC.

The V and J genes are TRBV19 and TRBJ1-6, with D uncertain. Trimming shortened V by 6 bases and J by 7 bases, and 13 bases separated the two germline ends. CDR1 and CDR2 from the germline V gene are LNHDA and SQIVND (reference sequence). The CDR3 has 14 amino acids. CDR3 residues: CASSPETRNSPLHF. For the CDR3, the DNA is TGTGCCAGTAGCCCAGAGACGAGGAATTCACCCCTCCACTTT.

V usage is TRBV19 and J usage is TRBJ2-2, with D possibly being TRBD2 (5 bases). V was shortened by 0 bases and J by 1 base, with 9 bases between the two germline ends. The CDR3 is 16 amino acids. Germline loops: CDR1 LNHDA, CDR2 SQIVND (reference sequence). In nucleotides, the CDR3 is TGTGCCAGTAGTATAGATGGACTGCGGAACACCGGGGAGCTGTTTTTT. Protein: CASSIDGLRNTGELFF. The whole variable domain, remainder taken from reference TRBV19 and TRBJ2-2, is DGGITQSPKYLFRKEGQNVTLSCEQNLNHDAMYWYRQDPGQGLRLIYYSQIVNDFQKGDIAEGYSVSREKKESFPLTVTSAQKNPTAFYLCASSIDGLRNTGELFFGEGSRLTVL.

This clonotype was observed a few times. The CDR3 nucleotides are TGTGCCAGTAGCGACACGAGGGCTGATACGCAGTATTTT. Its translation: CASSDTRADTQYF. This chain connects TRBV19 to TRBJ2-3, with D tentatively TRBD2 (5 bases). The V and J ends lost 6 bases and 6 bases respectively, with 13 bases between them. The CDR3 covers 13 residues. Germline-derived CDR1 and CDR2 are LNHDA and SQIVND (reference sequence).

The rearrangement uses TRBV29-1 and TRBJ2-7; TRBD2 matches at 8 bases. V lost 6 bases, J lost 8 bases, and 12 bases stayed unmatched. Germline-derived CDR1 and CDR2 are SQVTM and ANQGSEA. This CDR3 has 13 residues. CDR3 region: CSVGGGNNPQQYF. As DNA, the CDR3 is TGCAGCGTCGGGGGGGGGAATAATCCGCAGCAGTACTTC.

This rearrangement joins TRBV7-3 to TRBJ2-1; 7 bases are shared with TRBD2. The CDR3 has 15 amino acids. Germline V gene data show CDR1 as SGHTA and CDR2 as FQGTGA. Unmatched junction bases numbered 11, after V lost 4 bases and J lost 8 bases. The CDR3 nucleotides read TGTGCCAGCAGCTCACCAGCGGGGTCAATGGATGAGCAGTTCTTC. The encoded protein is CASSSPAGSMDEQFF.

This rearrangement joins TRBV10-1 to TRBJ1-4; no definite D call. The CDR3 extends over 10 amino acids. Trimming cost V 7 bases and J 17 bases, with 14 bases left between them. Germline V gene lookup returns CDR1 WNHNN and CDR2 SYGVQD (reference sequence). The CDR3 here is CASILASIFF. The CDR3 DNA reads as TGCGCCAGCATTCTCGCCAGCATTTTTTTT.

The sample holds one count of this clonotype. V and J are TRBV7-2 and TRBJ2-1; 7 bases align to TRBD1. This CDR3 has 14 residues. Germline V gives CDR1 SGHTA, CDR2 FQGNSA. J lost 7 bases, V lost 5 bases, and 8 bases had no gene match. The CDR3 DNA is TGTGCCAGCAGCAAAGACAGGGTAGGGAATGAGCAGTTCTTC. This codes for CASSKDRVGNEQFF.

V usage is TRBV29-1 and J usage is TRBJ2-1, with D possibly TRBD2 on 5 matching bases. Looked up from germline, CDR1 is SQVTM and CDR2 is ANQGSEA. The CDR3 spans 12 residues. V shed 5 bases and J shed 6 bases, with 11 bases lying between them. This CDR3 reads CSVSIEGNEQFF. CDR3 bases: TGCAGCGTTAGCATCGAGGGCAATGAGCAGTTCTTC.

This clonotype was picked up a small number of times. The chain uses TRBV24-1 and TRBJ1-2; 8 bases line up with TRBD1. This CDR3 is 15 amino acids long. With 4 bases clipped from V and 7 bases from J, the junction kept 10 bases outside the gene matches. Germline V gene lookup returns CDR1 KGHDR and CDR2 SFDVKD. The CDR3: CATSDNGQGTGGYTF. The CDR3 DNA is TGTGCCACCAGTGACAACGGACAGGGTACGGGTGGCTACACCTTC.